This T cell receptor (beta chain) originates from a study of metastatic and nonmetastatic thyroid tumors. This clone was seen a few times. No treatment had been given to any patient before thyroid surgery. TCRdb re-called the PCR reads via MiXCR. The table shows about 21,000 clones, with roughly 30% occurring only once. This CDR3 is 15 amino acids long. Trimming stripped 1 base from V and 7 bases from J, with 16 bases between. The germline V gene has CDR1 SEHNR and CDR2 FQNEAQ (reference sequence). The chain uses TRBV7-9 and TRBJ1-1, with unresolved D. Material: tumor tissue. The TCR originated in a male donor with papillary thyroid cancer or a benign thyroid nodule (not recorded which). Some clones in this sample may be carry-over from other donors' samples. Here the CDR3 reads CASSLEVGGEFEAFF. Here the CDR3 DNA reads TGTGCCAGCAGCTTAGAAGTCGGAGGTGAATTTGAAGCTTTCTTT.